The 20 T cell receptor beta chains below were found in one sample sequenced in a study of CD8+CD57+ T cells in acquired aplastic anemia. Overall study results and limits: Patient-derived CD8+CD57+ populations exhibited diminished diversity relative to total CD4+ and CD8+ pools.

The template for TCR beta VDJ and CDR3 sequence profiling was genomic DNA. TCRdb reanalysed the reads using MiXCR and keeps one entry per CDR3 protein. The sample holds around 21,000 distinct CDR3 sequences, 40% seen once. An expansion of CD8+CD57+ cells by flow cytometry had been shown in patients chosen for sequencing. These receptors' antigens are unknown. Sequenced: CD8+CD57+ T cells sorted from PBMCs. Subset meaning: bead-enriched CD8+CD57+ effector memory T cells from SAA patients. Every receptor here comes from a human donor with aplastic anemia.

V usage is TRBV20-1 and J usage is TRBJ2-7, with D uncertain. From germline, CDR1 is DFQATT and CDR2 SNEGSKA (reference sequence). The CDR3 is made up of 15 amino acids. V lost 0 bases, J lost 4 bases, and 16 bases lay in between. Here the CDR3 DNA reads TGCAGTGCTAGAGATGGTGACCTATTCCTTTACGAGCAGTACTTC. As protein: CSARDGDLFLYEQYF.

The chain carries TRBV4-1 and TRBJ1-2; D not certain. CDR1 and CDR2 from the germline V gene are MGHRA and YSYEKL. The V and J ends lost 5 bases and 4 bases respectively, with 11 bases between them. The CDR3 loop spans 13 amino acids. Here the CDR3 DNA reads TGCGCCAGCAGCTTGTGGGGTGGCTATGGCTACACCTTC. Its protein product is CASSLWGGYGYTF.

This clonotype was detected a few times. DNA for the CDR3: TGTGCCAGCAGCCTAGGAGGCAGGGAGGGCGATGAGCAGTTCTTC. Protein: CASSLGGREGDEQFF. The chain couples TRBV7-6 to TRBJ2-1; 7 nucleotides match TRBD2. This CDR3 spans 15 amino acids. CDR1 and CDR2 from the germline V gene are SGHVS and FNYEAQ. Trimming removed 5 bases from V and 8 bases from J; junction bases left unmatched: 12.

This clonotype was counted a few times. The chain employs TRBV29-1 and TRBJ1-2; D call uncertain. The germline V and J ends were trimmed by 1 base and 0 bases, with 9 bases remaining between them. The CDR3 covers 14 residues. The V gene's germline CDR1 is SQVTM and CDR2 ANQGSEA. The CDR3 here is CSVEVPWTNYGYTF. The CDR3 coding sequence is TGCAGCGTTGAAGTACCTTGGACTAACTATGGCTACACCTTC.

The CDR3 sequence is CASRLGRRVDTQYF. As DNA, the CDR3 is TGTGCCAGCAGACTCGGGAGGCGGGTAGATACGCAGTATTTT. The rearrangement links TRBV12-3 or TRBV12-4 to TRBJ2-3, with 7 bases aligning to TRBD2. V shed 6 bases, J shed 5 bases, and the junction held 8 bases outside the gene matches. The CDR3 runs 14 residues.

The V call is TRBV12-5, the J call TRBJ1-2; D remains ambiguous. The V gene lost 1 base and the J gene lost 6 bases, with 6 bases spanning the gap. Germline CDR1 reads LGHNT; CDR2 reads FRNRAP. This CDR3 has 12 amino acids. The CDR3 bases are TGTGCTAGTGGTTTGGGTGAGGATGGCTACACCTTC. This translates into CASGLGEDGYTF.

The chain recombines TRBV11-2 with TRBJ2-5, with D possibly TRBD2 on 5 matching bases. The CDR3 extends over 15 amino acids. Trimming left V 5 bases short and J 1 base short, with 14 bases between. Germline assignment: CDR1 SGHAT and CDR2 FQNNGV. DNA of the CDR3: TGTGCCAGCAGCCCTGGAGGTGGATCCCAAGAGACCCAGTACTTC. As protein: CASSPGGGSQETQYF.

This clonotype was counted between two and nine times. The chain recombines TRBV20-1 with TRBJ2-7; D not resolved. V lost 5 bases and J lost 0, with 17 bases in between. This CDR3 spans 15 amino acids. Per germline, CDR1 DFQATT and CDR2 SNEGSKA (reference sequence). CDR3 loop: CSARVPPASSYEQYF. The CDR3 nucleotides are TGCAGTGCTCGGGTCCCCCCCGCCAGCTCCTACGAGCAGTACTTC.

This clonotype has a count of ten or more. This rearrangement joins TRBV6-7 to TRBJ2-2, with 9 bases identical to TRBD1. TRBV6-7 counts as an open reading frame of uncertain function. This CDR3 contains 16 residues. V dropped 6 bases and J dropped 5; count of bases not matched to a gene: 10. In DNA form, the CDR3 reads TGTGCCAGCAGCAGACTTGGGACAGGGAGGACCGGGGAGCTGTTTTTT. Translated, it gives CASSRLGTGRTGELFF.

This clonotype occurred a few times. The chain combines TRBV20-1 with TRBJ1-5, with no clear D. Germline-derived CDR1 and CDR2 are DFQATT and SNEGSKA (reference sequence). This CDR3 comprises 13 residues. V lost 2 bases to trimming and J lost 1 base, with 6 bases between them. The chain's CDR3 is CSARPESNQPQHF. CDR3 coding DNA: TGCAGTGCTAGACCGGAAAGCAATCAGCCCCAGCATTTT.

V and J are TRBV12-3 or TRBV12-4 and TRBJ1-5, with D maybe TRBD1 (5 bases). The length of the CDR3 is 13 residues. V lost 6 bases, J lost 7 bases, and 13 bases lay in between. The CDR3 DNA reads TGTGCCAGCAGCCAGGGTAGGGGCCAGCCCCAGCATTTT. Amino acids: CASSQGRGQPQHF.

This chain links TRBV2 with TRBJ1-1; 10 bases fit TRBD1. Trimming cost V 5 bases and J 2 bases; bases outside gene matches: 2. The germline V gene encodes CDR1 SNHLY and CDR2 FYNNEI. This CDR3 comprises 14 residues. CDR3 sequence (DNA): TGTGCCAGCAGTAGACAGGGGGCCAACACTGAAGCTTTCTTT. Protein: CASSRQGANTEAFF.

This chain joins TRBV9 and TRBJ2-7; TRBD2 aligns across 8 bases. CDR3 size: 15 residues. V shed 0 bases and J 7 bases; nucleotides not matched to a gene: 9. Germline V gene data show CDR1 as SGDLS and CDR2 as YYNGEE. CDR3 sequence reads: CASSVVVAGQFEQYF. The CDR3 bases are TGTGCCAGCAGCGTAGTGGTAGCGGGGCAATTTGAGCAGTACTTC.

The chain is built from TRBV2 and TRBJ1-1; D is possibly TRBD1 (5 bases). Trimming left V 7 bases short and J 4 bases short, with 19 bases between. Germline values: CDR1 SNHLY, CDR2 FYNNEI. The CDR3 has 15 amino acids. In DNA form, the CDR3 reads TGTGCCAGCATATTCGACGCCAGGGCACGCACTGAAGCTTTCTTT. Amino acids: CASIFDARARTEAFF.

The rearrangement joins TRBV20-1 to TRBJ1-1; D gene uncertain. The CDR3 consists of 15 residues. Trimming took 0 bases from V and 7 from J, leaving 18 bases between them. Looked up from germline, CDR1 is DFQATT and CDR2 is SNEGSKA (reference sequence). The DNA for the CDR3 is TGCAGTGCTAGAGATCTAAGTGAGGCGGGTGTTGAAGCTTTCTTT. Residues: CSARDLSEAGVEAFF.

The DNA of the CDR3 is TGTGCCACCAGTGATAACTCACAGGGTTTGGGCACTGAAGCTTTCTTT. It codes for CATSDNSQGLGTEAFF. The J gene is TRBJ1-1, the V gene TRBV24-1, with D possibly being TRBD1 (6 bases). Germline CDR1 KGHDR, CDR2 SFDVKD. The CDR3 is 16 amino acids. V was clipped by 3 bases and J by 4 bases, with 17 bases between them.

The genes are TRBV7-2 and TRBJ1-1; unclear D gene. The CDR3 loop spans 14 amino acids. Trimming shortened V by 5 bases and J by 1 base, and 11 bases separated the two germline ends. Germline lookup yields CDR1 SGHTA and CDR2 FQGNSA. Here the CDR3 reads CASSHRDANTEAFF. CDR3 bases: TGTGCCAGCAGCCATAGGGATGCGAACACTGAAGCTTTCTTT.

There are a few counts of this clonotype. V and J are TRBV6-4 and TRBJ2-3; 7 bases agree with TRBD2. V was clipped by 3 bases and J by 0 bases; unmatched bases: 0. The CDR3 covers 14 residues. Germline assignment: CDR1 MRHNA and CDR2 SNTAGT. The CDR3 loop is CASSERESTDTQYF. The CDR3 DNA follows: TGTGCCAGCAGTGAGCGGGAGAGCACAGATACGCAGTATTTT.

In this sample, this clonotype turned up many times. V usage is TRBV6-5 and J usage is TRBJ2-7; 12 positions agree with TRBD2. This CDR3 spans 15 amino acids. Germline values: CDR1 MNHEY, CDR2 SVGAGI. V trimming: 5 bases; J trimming: 0 bases; junction bases outside the gene matches: 2. CDR3 nucleotides: TGTGCCAGCAGTCTGACTAGCGGGAGCTCCTACGAGCAGTACTTC. Its protein product is CASSLTSGSSYEQYF.

This clonotype was counted ten times or more. The chain couples TRBV7-8 to TRBJ1-2; no clear D gene. The CDR3 is 13 amino acids. Germline V gene data show CDR1 as SGHVS and CDR2 as FQNEAQ. Trimming shortened V by 5 bases and J by 3 bases, and 10 bases separated the two germline ends. The CDR3 reads CASSADTDYGYTF. As DNA, the CDR3 is TGTGCCAGCAGCGCCGACACAGACTATGGCTACACCTTC.